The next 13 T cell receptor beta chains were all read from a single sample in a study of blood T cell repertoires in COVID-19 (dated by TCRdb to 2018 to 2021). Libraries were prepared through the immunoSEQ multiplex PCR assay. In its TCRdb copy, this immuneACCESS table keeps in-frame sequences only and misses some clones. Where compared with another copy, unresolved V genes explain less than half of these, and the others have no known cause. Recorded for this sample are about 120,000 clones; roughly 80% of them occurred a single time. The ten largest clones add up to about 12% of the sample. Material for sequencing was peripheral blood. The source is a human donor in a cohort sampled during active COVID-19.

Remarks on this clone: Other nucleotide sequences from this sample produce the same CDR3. Here the CDR3 reads CASSEAGQPQHF. In nucleotides, the CDR3 is TGCGCCAGCAGTGAGGCAGGACAGCCCCAGCATTTT. The V gene is TRBV10-2, the J gene TRBJ1-5; no firm D call. There are 12 residues in the CDR3. Looked up from germline, CDR1 is WSHSY and CDR2 is SAAADI. Between the trimmed V and J ends, which lost 2 bases and 7 bases, there was a span of 6 bases.

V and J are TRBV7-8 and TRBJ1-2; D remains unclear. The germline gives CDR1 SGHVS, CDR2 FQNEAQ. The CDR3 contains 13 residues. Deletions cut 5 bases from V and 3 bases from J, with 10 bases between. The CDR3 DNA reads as TGTGCCAGCAGCCCCCCCCAATACTATGGCTACACCTTC. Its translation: CASSPPQYYGYTF.

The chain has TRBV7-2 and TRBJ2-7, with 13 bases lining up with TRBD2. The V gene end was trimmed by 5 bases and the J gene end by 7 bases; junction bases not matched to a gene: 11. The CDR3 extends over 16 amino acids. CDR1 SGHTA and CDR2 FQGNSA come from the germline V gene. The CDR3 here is CASSTAGTSGAGEQYF. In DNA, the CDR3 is TGTGCCAGCAGCACGGCCGGGACTAGCGGGGCGGGGGAGCAGTACTTC.

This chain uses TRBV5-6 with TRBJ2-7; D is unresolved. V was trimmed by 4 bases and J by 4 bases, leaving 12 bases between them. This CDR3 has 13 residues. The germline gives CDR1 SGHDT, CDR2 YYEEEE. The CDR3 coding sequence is TGTGCCAGCAGCCTTGAGGCCGGGTACGAGCAGTACTTC. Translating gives CASSLEAGYEQYF.

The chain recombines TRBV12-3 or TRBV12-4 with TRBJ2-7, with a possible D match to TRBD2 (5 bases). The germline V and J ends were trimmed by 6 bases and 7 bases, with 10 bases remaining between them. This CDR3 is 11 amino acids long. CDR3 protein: CASSPAEEQYF. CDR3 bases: TGTGCCAGCAGCCCAGCGGAGGAGCAGTACTTC.

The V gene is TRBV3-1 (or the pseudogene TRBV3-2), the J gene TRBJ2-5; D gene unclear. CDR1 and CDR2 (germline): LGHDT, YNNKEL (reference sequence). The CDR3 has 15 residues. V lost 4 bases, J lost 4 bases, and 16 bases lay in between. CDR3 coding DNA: TGTGCCAGCAGCCCCGGATCGGGTCGTGGAGAGACCCAGTACTTC. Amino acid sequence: CASSPGSGRGETQYF.

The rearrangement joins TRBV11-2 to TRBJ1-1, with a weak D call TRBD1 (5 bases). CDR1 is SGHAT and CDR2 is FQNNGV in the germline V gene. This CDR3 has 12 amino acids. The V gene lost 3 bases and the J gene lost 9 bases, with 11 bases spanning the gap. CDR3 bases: TGTGCCAGCAGCTTTTCTGGGACTCAAGCTTTCTTT. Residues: CASSFSGTQAFF.

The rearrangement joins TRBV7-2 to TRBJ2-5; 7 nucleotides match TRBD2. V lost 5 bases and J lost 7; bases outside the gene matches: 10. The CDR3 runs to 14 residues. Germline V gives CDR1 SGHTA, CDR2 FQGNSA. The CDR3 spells CASSISGAGATQYF. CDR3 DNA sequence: TGTGCCAGCAGCATAAGCGGGGCGGGCGCGACCCAGTACTTC.

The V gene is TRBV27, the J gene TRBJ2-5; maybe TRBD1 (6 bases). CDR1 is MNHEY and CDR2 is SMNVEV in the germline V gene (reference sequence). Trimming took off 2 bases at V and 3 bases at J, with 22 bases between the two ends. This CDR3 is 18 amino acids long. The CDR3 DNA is TGTGCCAGCAGTTTAGCTTGGGACATCCTCCACGGGGAAGAGACCCAGTACTTC. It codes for CASSLAWDILHGEETQYF.

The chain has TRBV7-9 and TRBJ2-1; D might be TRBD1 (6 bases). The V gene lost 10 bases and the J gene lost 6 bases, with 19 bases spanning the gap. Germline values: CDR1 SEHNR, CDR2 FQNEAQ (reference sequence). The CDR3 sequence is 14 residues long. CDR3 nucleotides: TGTGCCAACTCCTTGGGGGCTAATAGCAATGAGCAGTTCTTC. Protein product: CANSLGANSNEQFF.

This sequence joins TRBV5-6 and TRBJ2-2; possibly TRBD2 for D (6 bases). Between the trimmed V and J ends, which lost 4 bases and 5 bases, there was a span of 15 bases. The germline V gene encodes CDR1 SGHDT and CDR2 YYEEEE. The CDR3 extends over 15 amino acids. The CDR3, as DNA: TGTGCCAGCAGCCCCGTCGGGAGTATGACCGGGGAGCTGTTTTTT. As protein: CASSPVGSMTGELFF.

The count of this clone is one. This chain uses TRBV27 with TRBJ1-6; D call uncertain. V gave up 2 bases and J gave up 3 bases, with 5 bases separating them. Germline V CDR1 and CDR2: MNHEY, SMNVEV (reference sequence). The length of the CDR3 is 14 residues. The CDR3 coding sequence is TGTGCCAGCAGTTTAGCGGGCTATAATTCACCCCTCCACTTT. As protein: CASSLAGYNSPLHF.

This CDR3 is CASSPPGRQGAHEQYF. Here the CDR3 DNA reads TGTGCCAGCTCACCCCCTGGTCGACAGGGGGCCCACGAGCAGTACTTC. The rearrangement joins TRBV18 to TRBJ2-7, with 10 bases aligning to TRBD1. The V and J ends lost 3 bases and 5 bases, in that order; junction bases with no gene match: 10. Germline CDR1 KGHSH, CDR2 LQKENI. CDR3 length equals 16 residues.